These T cell receptor beta chains were read from a single sample in a study of cytomegalovirus exposure and HLA in healthy donors. Data came from immunoSEQ multiplex PCR; TCRdb stores just in-frame clones and leaves some out. The table records 220,000 or so clones, 79% of them present only once. The specimen was PBMCs. The receptors originated from a man aged 50 to 59 in good health and CMV-seronegative. The CDR3 runs from the conserved cysteine through the conserved F or W. The order of the fields is D gene, clone size, V gene, J gene, CDR3 protein, CDR3 DNA. The D gene is left open where the match is weak. Only part of the rows carry a size: once, few, many, or a class if the clone is expanded.

d_call: .; clone_size: .; v_call: TRBV19; j_call: TRBJ1-5; cdr3_aa: CASKQVGYSNQPQHF; cdr3_nt: TGTGCCAGTAAACAGGTTGGGTATAGCAATCAGCCCCAGCATTTT
d_call: .; clone_size: once; v_call: TRBV9; j_call: TRBJ2-5; cdr3_aa: CASSVAPDRPQAQYF; cdr3_nt: TGTGCCAGCAGCGTAGCCCCTGACAGGCCTCAGGCCCAGTACTTC
d_call: .; clone_size: once; v_call: TRBV2; j_call: TRBJ1-6; cdr3_aa: CASSPSRLSPLHF; cdr3_nt: TGTGCCAGCAGTCCGAGTCGCCTCTCACCCCTCCACTTT
d_call: TRBD2; clone_size: .; v_call: TRBV7-9; j_call: TRBJ2-1; cdr3_aa: CASSLPSGNEQFF; cdr3_nt: TGTGCCAGCAGCTTACCTAGCGGCAATGAGCAGTTCTTC
d_call: TRBD1; clone_size: .; v_call: TRBV30; j_call: TRBJ1-1; cdr3_aa: CAGRDRRNTEAFF; cdr3_nt: TGTGCCGGTCGGGACAGGAGGAACACTGAAGCTTTCTTT
d_call: .; clone_size: .; v_call: TRBV18; j_call: TRBJ1-2; cdr3_aa: CASSPGGDANYGYTF; cdr3_nt: TGTGCCAGCTCACCAGGAGGGGACGCTAACTATGGCTACACCTTC
d_call: .; clone_size: .; v_call: TRBV11-2; j_call: TRBJ1-1; cdr3_aa: CASSFTENTEAFF; cdr3_nt: TGTGCCAGCAGCTTTACAGAGAACACTGAAGCTTTCTTT
d_call: .; clone_size: .; v_call: TRBV5-4; j_call: TRBJ2-7; cdr3_aa: CASSLEVGRSYEQYF; cdr3_nt: TGTGCCAGCAGCTTGGAAGTTGGCAGATCCTACGAGCAGTACTTC
d_call: .; clone_size: .; v_call: TRBV29-1; j_call: TRBJ2-7; cdr3_aa: CSVTTPSYEQYF; cdr3_nt: TGCAGCGTTACCACCCCGTCCTACGAGCAGTACTTC
d_call: .; clone_size: once; v_call: TRBV5-1; j_call: TRBJ2-3; cdr3_aa: CASSLEQGLIFTDTQYF; cdr3_nt: TGCGCCAGCAGCTTGGAACAGGGCCTGATATTCACAGATACGCAGTATTTT
d_call: .; clone_size: once; v_call: TRBV5-1; j_call: TRBJ2-7; cdr3_aa: CASWGHPEYEQYF; cdr3_nt: TGCGCCAGCTGGGGACACCCAGAGTACGAGCAGTACTTC
d_call: TRBD2; clone_size: few; v_call: TRBV7-6; j_call: TRBJ2-2; cdr3_aa: CASSPRWRGAGELFF; cdr3_nt: TGTGCCAGCAGCCCACGGTGGCGGGGGGCCGGGGAGCTGTTTTTT
d_call: TRBD1; clone_size: .; v_call: TRBV9; j_call: TRBJ1-2; cdr3_aa: CASSPKGTGNYGYTF; cdr3_nt: TGTGCCAGCAGCCCCAAAGGGACAGGGAATTATGGCTACACCTTC
d_call: TRBD2; clone_size: .; v_call: TRBV25-1; j_call: TRBJ2-5; cdr3_aa: CASSEAGLAGGHETQYF; cdr3_nt: TGTGCCAGCAGTGAGGCGGGACTAGCGGGAGGGCACGAGACCCAGTACTTC
d_call: TRBD1; clone_size: once; v_call: TRBV19; j_call: TRBJ1-5; cdr3_aa: CASSTVPQGAGNQPQHF; cdr3_nt: TGTGCCAGTAGTACAGTTCCTCAGGGGGCCGGTAATCAGCCCCAGCATTTT
d_call: .; clone_size: .; v_call: TRBV5-1; j_call: TRBJ2-3; cdr3_aa: CASSLQAPTSTDTQYF; cdr3_nt: TGCGCCAGCAGCCTACAGGCCCCCACTAGCACAGATACGCAGTATTTT
d_call: .; clone_size: once; v_call: TRBV6-1; j_call: TRBJ2-1; cdr3_aa: CASGTTYNEQFF; cdr3_nt: TGTGCCAGTGGGACAACCTACAATGAGCAGTTCTTC
d_call: .; clone_size: .; v_call: TRBV2; j_call: TRBJ1-1; cdr3_aa: CASSGERGTEAFF; cdr3_nt: TGTGCCAGCAGTGGCGAACGGGGCACTGAAGCTTTCTTT
d_call: TRBD1; clone_size: .; v_call: TRBV7-9; j_call: TRBJ2-7; cdr3_aa: CASSLGTGAYEQYF; cdr3_nt: TGTGCCAGCAGCCTTGGGACAGGGGCCTACGAGCAGTACTTC
d_call: .; clone_size: .; v_call: TRBV12-5; j_call: TRBJ2-5; cdr3_aa: CASGLGPGETQYF; cdr3_nt: TGTGCTAGTGGTTTGGGTCCGGGAGAGACCCAGTACTTC
d_call: .; clone_size: once; v_call: TRBV28; j_call: TRBJ1-1; cdr3_aa: CASKELNTEAFF; cdr3_nt: TGTGCCAGCAAGGAGTTGAACACTGAAGCTTTCTTT
d_call: TRBD2; clone_size: few; v_call: TRBV25-1; j_call: TRBJ2-7; cdr3_aa: CASSDPGRSVEQYF; cdr3_nt: TGTGCCAGCAGTGACCCCGGGAGGTCGGTCGAGCAGTACTTC
d_call: TRBD2; clone_size: .; v_call: TRBV7-6; j_call: TRBJ2-2; cdr3_aa: CASSLGLAANTGELFF; cdr3_nt: TGTGCCAGCAGCCTTGGACTAGCGGCTAACACCGGGGAGCTGTTTTTT
d_call: .; clone_size: few; v_call: TRBV28; j_call: TRBJ1-5; cdr3_aa: CASSSPWGLGNQPQHF; cdr3_nt: TGTGCCAGCAGTTCGCCGTGGGGGCTGGGCAATCAGCCCCAGCATTTT
d_call: .; clone_size: .; v_call: TRBV19; j_call: TRBJ2-3; cdr3_aa: CASRSTSTDTQYF; cdr3_nt: TGTGCCAGTAGATCCACTAGCACAGATACGCAGTATTTT
d_call: TRBD2; clone_size: few; v_call: TRBV28; j_call: TRBJ2-2; cdr3_aa: CASNKMGLYRTSGREGGELFF; cdr3_nt: TGTGCCAGCAATAAAATGGGGTTGTATCGGACTAGCGGACGAGAAGGCGGGGAGCTGTTTTTT
d_call: .; clone_size: once; v_call: TRBV5-1; j_call: TRBJ2-1; cdr3_aa: CASSLAQNSQFF; cdr3_nt: TGCGCCAGCAGCTTGGCCCAGAATTCGCAGTTCTTC